This section outlines one T cell receptor beta chain sequence together with its context. The source of the sample is a study of cytomegalovirus exposure and HLA in healthy donors. Study overall: Most donors, roughly 82% of around 400 genotyped, fell in the Caucasian-associated ancestry cluster.

The CDR3 has 14 residues. The germline V gene has CDR1 MRHNA and CDR2 SNTAGT. The V gene lost 3 bases and the J gene lost 4 bases, with 7 bases spanning the gap. With 60 Vbeta and 13 Jbeta primers, the PCR was carried out. The data were produced by immunoSEQ multiplex PCR, yet TCRdb's version contains in-frame clones alone and is incomplete. The data contain about 84,000 clones, 78% of them seen just once; the ten biggest clones take up roughly 2.6%. What was sequenced was PBMCs. The sequence was obtained from a male donor in good health and CMV-seropositive. The rearrangement joins TRBV6-4 to TRBJ2-6; no definite D call. The chain's CDR3 is CASSEVEGANVLTF. In DNA, the CDR3 is TGTGCCAGCAGTGAAGTGGAGGGGGCCAACGTCCTGACTTTC.